The present entry profiles one TCR beta chain with its context. Time point defined: after neoadjuvant nivolumab, at surgical resection. No culture or expansion preceded analysis of these blood cells. The sample originates from a study of neoadjuvant anti-PD-1 for oral cavity cancer. PBMC libraries mostly used about 490 ng of input genomic DNA, with six replicates per sample. TCRdb's copy holds only in-frame clones and misses some; the assay was immunoSEQ multiplex PCR. The profile shows thousands of clones, about two thirds of them singletons. CDR1 and CDR2 (germline): SGHTA, FQGNSA. Between the trimmed V and J ends, which lost 5 bases and 3 bases, there was a span of 13 bases. This CDR3 comprises 14 residues.

The sequencing here drew on PBMCs, taken after nivolumab (anti-PD-1) treatment. The TCR was taken from a person aged 35-80 years with oral cavity squamous cell carcinoma. This chain links TRBV7-2 with TRBJ1-1; tentative D call: TRBD1 (5 bases). The CDR3 bases are TGTGCCAGCAGCCAAAGTGGGGGTGACACTGAAGCTTTCTTT. Residues: CASSQSGGDTEAFF.